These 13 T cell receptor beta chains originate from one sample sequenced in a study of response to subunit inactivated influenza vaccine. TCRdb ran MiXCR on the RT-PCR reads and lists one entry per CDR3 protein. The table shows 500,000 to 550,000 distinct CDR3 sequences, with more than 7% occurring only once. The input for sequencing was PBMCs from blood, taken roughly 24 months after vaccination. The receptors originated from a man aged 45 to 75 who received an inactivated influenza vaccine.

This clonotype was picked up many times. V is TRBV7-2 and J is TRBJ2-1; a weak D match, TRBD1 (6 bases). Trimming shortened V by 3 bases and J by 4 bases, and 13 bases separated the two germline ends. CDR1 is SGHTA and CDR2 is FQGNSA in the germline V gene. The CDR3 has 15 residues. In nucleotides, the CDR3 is TGTGCCAGCAGCTTGTTTGGGGGCACGTACAATGAGCAGTTCTTC. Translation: CASSLFGGTYNEQFF.

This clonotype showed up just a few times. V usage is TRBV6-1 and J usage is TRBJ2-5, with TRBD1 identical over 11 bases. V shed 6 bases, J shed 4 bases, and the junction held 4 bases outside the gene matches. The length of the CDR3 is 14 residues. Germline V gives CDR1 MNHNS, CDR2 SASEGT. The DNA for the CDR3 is TGTGCCAGCAGGCGCGGGACAGGGGGAGAGACCCAGTACTTC. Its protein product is CASRRGTGGETQYF.

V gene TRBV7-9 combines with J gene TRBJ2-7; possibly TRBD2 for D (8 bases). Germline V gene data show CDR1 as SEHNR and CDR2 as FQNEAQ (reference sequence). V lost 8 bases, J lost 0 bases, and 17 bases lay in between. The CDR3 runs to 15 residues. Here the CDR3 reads CASEGQRGYSYEQYF. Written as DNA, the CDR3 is TGTGCCAGCGAGGGACAGCGGGGGTACTCCTACGAGCAGTACTTC.

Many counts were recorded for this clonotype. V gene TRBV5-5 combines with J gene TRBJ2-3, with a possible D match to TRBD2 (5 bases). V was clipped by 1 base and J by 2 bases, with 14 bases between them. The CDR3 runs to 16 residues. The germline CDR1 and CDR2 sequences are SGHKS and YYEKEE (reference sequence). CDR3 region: CASSLRSGVDTDTQYF. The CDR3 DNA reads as TGTGCCAGCAGCTTGAGGAGCGGAGTGGACACAGATACGCAGTATTTT.

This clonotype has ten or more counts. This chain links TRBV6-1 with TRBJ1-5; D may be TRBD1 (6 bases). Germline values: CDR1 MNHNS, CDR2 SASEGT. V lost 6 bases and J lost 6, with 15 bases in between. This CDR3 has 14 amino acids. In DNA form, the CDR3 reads TGTGCCAGCAGGAGGGGGGGAAAGGGTCAGCCCCAGCATTTT. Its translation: CASRRGGKGQPQHF.

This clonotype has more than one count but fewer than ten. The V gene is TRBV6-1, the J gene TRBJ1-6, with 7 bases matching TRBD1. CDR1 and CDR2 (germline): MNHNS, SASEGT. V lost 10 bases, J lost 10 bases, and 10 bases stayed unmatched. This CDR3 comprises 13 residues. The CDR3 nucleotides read TGTGCCACCTCGGACAGGCTATGGTCACCCCTCCACTTT. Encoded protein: CATSDRLWSPLHF.

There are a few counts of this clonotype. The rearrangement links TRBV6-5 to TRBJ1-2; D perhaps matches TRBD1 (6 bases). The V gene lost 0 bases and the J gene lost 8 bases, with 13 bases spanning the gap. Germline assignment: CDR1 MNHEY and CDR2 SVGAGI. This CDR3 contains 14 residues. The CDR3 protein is CASSYSKEGGGYTF. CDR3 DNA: TGTGCCAGCAGTTACTCGAAGGAGGGGGGCGGCTACACCTTC.

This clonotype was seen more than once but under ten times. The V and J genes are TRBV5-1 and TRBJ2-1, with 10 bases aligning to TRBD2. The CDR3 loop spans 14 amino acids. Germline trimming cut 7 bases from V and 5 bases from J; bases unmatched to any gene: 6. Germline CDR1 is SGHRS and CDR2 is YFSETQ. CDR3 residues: CASSGTSVHNEQFF. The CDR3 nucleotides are TGCGCCAGCTCAGGGACTAGCGTCCACAATGAGCAGTTCTTC.

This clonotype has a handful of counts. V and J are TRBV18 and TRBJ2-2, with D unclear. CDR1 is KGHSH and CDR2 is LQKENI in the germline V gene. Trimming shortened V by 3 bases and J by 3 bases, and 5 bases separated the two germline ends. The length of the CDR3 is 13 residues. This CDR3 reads CASSPADTGELFF. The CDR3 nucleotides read TGTGCCAGCTCACCGGCGGACACCGGGGAGCTGTTTTTT. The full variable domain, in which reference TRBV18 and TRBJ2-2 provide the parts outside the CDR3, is NAGVMQNPRHLVRRRGQEARLRCSPMKGHSHVYWYRQLPEEGLKFMVYLQKENIIDESGMPKERFSAEFPKEGPSILRIQQVVRGDSAAYFCASSPADTGELFFGEGSRLTVL.

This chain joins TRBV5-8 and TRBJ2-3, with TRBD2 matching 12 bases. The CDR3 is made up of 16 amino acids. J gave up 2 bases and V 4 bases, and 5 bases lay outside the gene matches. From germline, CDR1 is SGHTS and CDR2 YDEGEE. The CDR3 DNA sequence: TGTGCCAGCAGCAAAGGACTAGCGGGATTCACAGATACGCAGTATTTT. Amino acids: CASSKGLAGFTDTQYF. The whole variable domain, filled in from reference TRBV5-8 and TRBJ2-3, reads EAGVTQSPTHLIKTRGQQATLRCSPISGHTSVYWYQQALGLGLQFLLWYDEGEERNRGNFPPRFSGRQFPNYSSELNVNALELEDSALYLCASSKGLAGFTDTQYFGPGTRLTVL.

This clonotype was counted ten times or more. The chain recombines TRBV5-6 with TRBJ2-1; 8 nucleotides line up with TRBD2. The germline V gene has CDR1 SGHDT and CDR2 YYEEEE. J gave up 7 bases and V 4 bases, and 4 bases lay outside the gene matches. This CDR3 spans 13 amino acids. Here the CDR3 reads CASSPAGGNEQFF. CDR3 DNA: TGTGCCAGCAGCCCCGCGGGGGGTAATGAGCAGTTCTTC.

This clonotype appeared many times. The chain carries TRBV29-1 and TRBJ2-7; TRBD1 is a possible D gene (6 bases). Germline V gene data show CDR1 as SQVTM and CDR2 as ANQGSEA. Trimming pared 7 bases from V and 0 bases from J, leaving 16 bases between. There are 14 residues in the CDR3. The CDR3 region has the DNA TGCAGCGCCATGGGGGCAGCTAACTCCTACGAGCAGTACTTC. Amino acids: CSAMGAANSYEQYF.

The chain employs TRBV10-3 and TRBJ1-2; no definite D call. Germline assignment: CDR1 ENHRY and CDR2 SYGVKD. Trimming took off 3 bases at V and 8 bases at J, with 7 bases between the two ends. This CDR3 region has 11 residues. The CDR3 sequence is CAISDGVGYTF. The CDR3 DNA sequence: TGTGCCATCAGTGACGGGGTCGGCTACACCTTC.